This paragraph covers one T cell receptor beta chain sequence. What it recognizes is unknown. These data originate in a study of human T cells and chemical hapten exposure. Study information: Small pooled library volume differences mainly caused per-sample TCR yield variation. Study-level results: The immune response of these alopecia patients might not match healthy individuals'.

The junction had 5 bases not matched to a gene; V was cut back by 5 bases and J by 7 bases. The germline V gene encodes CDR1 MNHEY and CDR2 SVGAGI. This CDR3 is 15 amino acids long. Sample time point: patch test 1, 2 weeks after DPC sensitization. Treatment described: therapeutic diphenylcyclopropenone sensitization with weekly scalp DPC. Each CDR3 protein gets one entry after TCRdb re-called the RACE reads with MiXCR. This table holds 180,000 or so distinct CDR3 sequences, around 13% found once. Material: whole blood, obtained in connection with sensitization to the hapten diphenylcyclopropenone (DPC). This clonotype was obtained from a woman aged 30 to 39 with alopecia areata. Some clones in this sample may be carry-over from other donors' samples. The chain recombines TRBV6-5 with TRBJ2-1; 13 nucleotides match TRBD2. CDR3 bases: TGTGCCAGCAGTCGAGGACTAGCGGGAGTTAATGAGCAGTTCTTC. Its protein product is CASSRGLAGVNEQFF.